These T cell receptor beta chains were read from a single sample in a study of blood T cell repertoires in COVID-19. Using immunoSEQ multiplex PCR, the repertoire was profiled, and TCRdb retains in-frame clones only, with some absent. The sample carries approximately 200,000 clones, roughly 77% recorded once. Material for sequencing was peripheral blood. These receptor sequences come from a woman older than 75 with COVID-19, enrolled during active disease. CDR3s leave out the opening cysteine and the closing phenylalanine or tryptophan. The order of the fields is clone size, J gene, V gene, CDR3 protein. Part of the rows lack a size; the others show once, few, many or a class for expanded clones.

clone size: few
J gene: TRBJ2-2
V gene: TRBV2
CDR3 protein: ASRRTSGAGTGELF

clone size: many
J gene: TRBJ2-2
V gene: TRBV6-2/TRBV6-3
CDR3 protein: ASSWEYGELF

clone size: -
J gene: TRBJ1-1
V gene: TRBV11-1
CDR3 protein: ASSLGENTEAF

clone size: few
J gene: TRBJ2-7
V gene: TRBV5-5
CDR3 protein: ASSLAAQGLYEQY

clone size: -
J gene: TRBJ1-2
V gene: TRBV29-1
CDR3 protein: SVEWGAGDGYT

clone size: -
J gene: TRBJ2-2
V gene: TRBV5-1
CDR3 protein: ASSWGPRGPGELF

clone size: -
J gene: TRBJ2-5
V gene: TRBV4-3
CDR3 protein: ASSRHGAGGLGETQY

clone size: -
J gene: TRBJ1-2
V gene: TRBV5-1
CDR3 protein: ASSLDGGGKDGYT

clone size: -
J gene: TRBJ1-2
V gene: TRBV4-1
CDR3 protein: ASSSFAGNYGYT

clone size: -
J gene: TRBJ2-7
V gene: TRBV28
CDR3 protein: ASSPSGGTYEQY

clone size: -
J gene: TRBJ2-1
V gene: TRBV7-3
CDR3 protein: ASSTGQGGDNEQF

clone size: -
J gene: TRBJ1-3
V gene: TRBV10-3
CDR3 protein: AISEPGGAPAGNTIY